This T cell receptor (beta chain) derives from a study of CD8 T cells in Susac syndrome. CDR1 is MNHNS, CDR2 SASEGT, per germline. The V end was cut by 6 bases, the J end by 8 bases, with 13 bases between. This CDR3 is built from 12 residues. Sequencing of TCR beta was performed on blood CD8+ T cells and on blood CD4+ T cells. The study used treatment-naive patients who had stable or active relapsing-remitting disease as multiple sclerosis controls. CD8+ and CD4+ T cells were negatively isolated; TEMRA cells were FACS-enriched. The authors reverse transcribed roughly 0.5 to 1 ug RNA with random hexamers. Amplification of TCR beta CDR3 was carried out by immunoSEQ multiplex PCR, which covered 54 Vbeta and 13 Jbeta segments. TCRdb re-analysed the immunoSEQ multiplex PCR reads in MiXCR, keeping a single row per CDR3 protein. The table has under 350,000 distinct CDR3 sequences, around 90% seen once; the top ten hold 0.06% to 0.075%.

Sequencing input: CD4+ T cells from PBMCs. The receptor was isolated from a human donor with multiple sclerosis. The gene calls are TRBV6-1 and TRBJ1-2; D possibly corresponds to TRBD1 (5 bases). The CDR3 region is CASSGTRKGYTF. The CDR3 coding sequence is TGTGCCAGCAGCGGGACCCGGAAGGGCTACACCTTC.